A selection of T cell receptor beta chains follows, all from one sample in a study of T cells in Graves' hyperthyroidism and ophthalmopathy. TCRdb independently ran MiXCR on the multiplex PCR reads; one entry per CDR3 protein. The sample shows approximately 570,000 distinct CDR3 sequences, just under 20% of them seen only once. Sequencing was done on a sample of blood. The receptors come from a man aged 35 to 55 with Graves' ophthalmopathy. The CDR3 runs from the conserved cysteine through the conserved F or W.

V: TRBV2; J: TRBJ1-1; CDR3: CASRQESNTEAFF
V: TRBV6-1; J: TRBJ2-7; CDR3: CASTRLVGYEQYF
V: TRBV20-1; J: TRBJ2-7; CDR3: CSARGGRDEQYF
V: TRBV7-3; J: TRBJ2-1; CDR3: CASSLNPASREQFF
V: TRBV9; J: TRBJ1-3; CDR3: CASSVTGQVNSGNTIYF
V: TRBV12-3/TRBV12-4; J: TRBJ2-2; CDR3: CASSPLGTGPTGELFF
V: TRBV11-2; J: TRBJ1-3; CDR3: CASSFMGSGNTIYF
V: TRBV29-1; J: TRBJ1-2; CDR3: CSYRDRNYGYTF
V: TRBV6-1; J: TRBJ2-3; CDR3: CASSEFGGGLAGEQDTQYF
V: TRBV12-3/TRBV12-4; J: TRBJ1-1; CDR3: CASSLPRGINTEAFF
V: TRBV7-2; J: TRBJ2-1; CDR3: CASSLTSGRGQFF
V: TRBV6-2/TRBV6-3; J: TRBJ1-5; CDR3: CASSLTGGSNQPQHF
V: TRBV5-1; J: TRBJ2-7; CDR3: CASSLAVDRGYEQYF
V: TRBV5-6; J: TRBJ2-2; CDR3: CASSSPAGTGELFF
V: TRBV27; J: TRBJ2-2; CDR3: CVSSLGTTGELFF
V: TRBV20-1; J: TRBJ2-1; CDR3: CSVPGLAGAQSLREQFF
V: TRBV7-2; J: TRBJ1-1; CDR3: CASSFQEGTEAFF
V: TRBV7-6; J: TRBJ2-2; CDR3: CASSLEPKLAGDAGELFF
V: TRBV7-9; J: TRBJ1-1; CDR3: CASSLVGRQGARTEAFF
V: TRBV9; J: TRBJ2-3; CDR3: CASSLRPGGVSDTQYF
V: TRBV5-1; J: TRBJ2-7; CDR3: CASSLGLAGAMGSEQYF
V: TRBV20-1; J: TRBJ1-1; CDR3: CSAPTGTGLNTEAFF